These 3 T cell receptor beta chains were sequenced from one sample in a study of cytomegalovirus exposure and HLA in healthy donors listed by TCRdb under 2017. Preparation of the library involved the immunoSEQ multiplex PCR assay. A mixture of 60 forward primers for TCR Vbeta segments and 13 reverse primers for TCR Jbeta segments was used in the multiplex PCR. Here the immuneACCESS table is served through TCRdb, limited to in-frame sequences with V and J called. Missing clones are a known gap in these copies; in checked studies unresolved V genes cover under half, and the rest lacks a known reason. For this sample there are some 120,000 clones; around three quarters appear just once. Jointly, the top ten make up about 4.5% of the sample. The specimen sequenced was PBMCs. Receptors originate from a man aged 30 to 45 in good health and CMV-seropositive.

Regarding this clone: One end of the junction varies from germline; a read error may be responsible. The gene calls are TRBV6-5 and TRBJ2-6, with D maybe TRBD1 (5 bases). Germline CDR1 is MNHEY and CDR2 is SVGAGI. The CDR3 length is 15 residues. CDR3 bases: TGTGCCAGCAGTCCCACCAACTCTGGGGCCAACGGCCTGACTTTC. Translated, it gives CASSPTNSGANGLTF.

The genes are TRBV5-3 and TRBJ2-7; D possibly corresponds to TRBD2 (5 bases). Being an ORF, TRBV5-3 has a function that is uncertain. V shed 0 bases and J shed 5 bases, with 12 bases lying between them. The CDR3 loop spans 14 amino acids. In DNA form, the CDR3 reads TGTGCCAGAAGCTTGGAGGGAGAAAGCAACGAGCAGTACTTC. This gives the protein CARSLEGESNEQYF.

V and J are TRBV10-3 and TRBJ2-1; TRBD2 agrees at 16 bases. The trim removed 2 bases at V and 9 bases at J, leaving 7 bases unmatched. CDR3 size: 17 residues. Looked up from germline, CDR1 is ENHRY and CDR2 is SYGVKD. The CDR3 DNA follows: TGTGCCATCAGTGAGCCTGGGACTAGCGGGAGGGCCGGTGAGCAGTTCTTC. Its translation is CAISEPGTSGRAGEQFF.